This TCR beta chain is from a study of OX40 agonist ivuxolimab in advanced cancers. Study-wide context: At roughly 83% male, the cohort had a mean age of roughly 60 years, ranging from about 20 to 79. It was permissible to have had prior anti-PD-1, anti-PD-L1 or anti-CTLA-4 therapy, and around 40% had some. The study's findings and limits: Dosing at 0.1 to 3.0 mg/kg was accompanied by clonal expansion of CD4+ and CD8+ blood T cells by week 6. Relative to CD4+, CD8+ T cells held more expanded clones on average.

Per germline, CDR1 MNHNS and CDR2 SASEGT. Trimming took 6 bases from V and 2 from J, leaving 11 bases between them. CDR3 length equals 14 residues. This table comes from immunoSEQ multiplex PCR, and its TCRdb copy is limited to in-frame clones, with some not included. The sample records 58,000 or so clones, around 87% being singletons. This clone appeared once. Its antigen is unidentified. The sequences come from CD4+ or CD8+ T cells sorted from blood, collected in a trial of the OX40 agonist ivuxolimab. The genes are TRBV6-1 and TRBJ1-5; no clear D. The TCR sequence derives from an adult with an advanced solid tumor such as melanoma, head and neck, liver or kidney cancer. The CDR3, as DNA: TGTGCCAGCAGCTCTTCCGGGGGCAATCAGCCCCAGCATTTT. This gives the protein CASSSSGGNQPQHF.